A single sample gave rise to the 31 T cell receptor beta chains below, sequenced in a study of shared clonotypes between healthy human individuals. Sequencing used immunoSEQ multiplex PCR; TCRdb keeps in-frame clones, though not all of them. The repertoire consists of roughly 2.2 million clones, with 85% to 95% occurring once and the leading ten covering 0.37%. The specimen sequenced was naive CD4+ T cells from PBMCs. Subset here: CD45RA+ positively selected. The receptors here all came from a man between 18 and 35 years old in good health. Some clones in this sample may be carry-over from other donors' samples.

In regard to this clone: A read error may produce the germline difference seen at one junction end. The chain is built from TRBV5-1 and TRBJ2-2; 15 bases match TRBD2. CDR3 size: 16 residues. Germline loops: CDR1 SGHRS, CDR2 YFSETQ. The CDR3 spells CASTLGLAGGNGELFF. For the CDR3, the DNA is TGCGCCAGCACCTTGGGACTAGCGGGAGGAAACGGGGAGCTGTTTTTT.

The V and J genes are TRBV28 and TRBJ1-2; D is uncertain. The V end was cut by 5 bases, the J end by 3 bases, with 10 bases between. The CDR3 contains 13 residues. In germline, CDR1 is MDHEN, CDR2 SYDVKM. CDR3 loop: CASSNRGDYGYTF. DNA of the CDR3: TGTGCCAGCAGTAACCGTGGGGACTATGGCTACACCTTC.

The chain uses TRBV11-1 and TRBJ2-1, with 9 bases aligning to TRBD1. V shed 3 bases, J shed 5 bases, and the junction held 5 bases outside the gene matches. CDR3 size: 15 residues. Germline-derived CDR1 and CDR2 are SGHAT and FQDESV (reference sequence). The CDR3 coding sequence is TGTGCCAGCAGCTTCGGACAGGGGAACGACAATGAGCAGTTCTTC. Translated: CASSFGQGNDNEQFF.

The J gene is TRBJ2-2, the V gene TRBV2, with 9 bases aligning to TRBD1. Germline V gives CDR1 SNHLY, CDR2 FYNNEI. The V and J ends lost 9 bases and 8 bases, in that order; junction bases with no gene match: 10. The CDR3 contains 14 residues. The DNA for the CDR3 is TGTGCCAGTGGGGGACAGGGTAGTCCAGGGGAGCTGTTTTTT. Translating it yields CASGGQGSPGELFF.

This clone was found once. The chain joins TRBV7-2 to TRBJ1-6, with D tentatively TRBD1 (5 bases). This CDR3 comprises 16 residues. The V end lost 5 bases, the J end lost 7 bases, and 18 bases lay between the germline ends. CDR1 SGHTA and CDR2 FQGNSA come from the germline V gene. CDR3 nucleotide sequence: TGTGCCAGCAGCCCGATACGAGGGGCCGTCAATTCACCCCTCCACTTT. It codes for CASSPIRGAVNSPLHF.

The chain uses TRBV5-8 and TRBJ1-2; a weak D match, TRBD1 (6 bases). V lost 4 bases and J lost 4, with 14 bases in between. CDR1 and CDR2 (germline): SGHTS, YDEGEE. CDR3 length: 14 amino acids. CDR3 sequence reads: CASSGVQGGYGYTF. The CDR3 nucleotides are TGTGCCAGCAGCGGAGTACAGGGTGGCTATGGCTACACCTTC.

In this sample, this clone turned up once. Other nucleotide sequences from this sample produce the same CDR3. This chain uses TRBV9 with TRBJ2-3; D perhaps matches TRBD2 (6 bases). Germline CDR1 reads SGDLS; CDR2 reads YYNGEE. V lost 0 bases, J lost 3 bases, and 8 bases lay in between. CDR3 size: 14 residues. CDR3 residues: CASSVVAGTDTQYF. DNA for the CDR3: TGTGCCAGCAGCGTAGTGGCGGGGACAGATACGCAGTATTTT.

The V gene is TRBV4-2, the J gene TRBJ1-2; D is perhaps TRBD1 (5 bases). The CDR3 totals 14 residues. Germline V gene data show CDR1 as LGHNA and CDR2 as YNFKEQ. V was cut by 6 bases and J by 6 bases, with 17 bases left in between. For the CDR3, the DNA is TGTGCCAGCAGTTCTGCAGGGACCTTCAATGGCTACACCTTC. Encoded protein: CASSSAGTFNGYTF.

The V gene is TRBV9, the J gene TRBJ2-7; tentatively, D is TRBD1 (6 bases). Germline V gene lookup returns CDR1 SGDLS and CDR2 YYNGEE. This CDR3 is built from 15 residues. V was shortened by 4 bases and J by 3 bases, with 17 bases between the two germline ends. The CDR3 DNA follows: TGTGCCAGCAGCCATACCGGGGACACCTACTACGAGCAGTACTTC. Residues: CASSHTGDTYYEQYF.

This clone was seen just once. This chain joins TRBV4-2 and TRBJ2-1; 10 bases match TRBD2. Germline loops: CDR1 LGHNA, CDR2 YNFKEQ. With 6 bases clipped from V and 2 bases from J, the junction kept 7 bases outside the gene matches. The CDR3 loop spans 16 amino acids. The CDR3 spells CASRPSTSGTYNEQFF. The CDR3 bases are TGTGCCAGCAGGCCGTCCACTAGCGGGACCTACAATGAGCAGTTCTTC.

This clone was detected once. The sample has other DNA sequences that encode this CDR3 too. The genes are TRBV30 and TRBJ1-3; D gene unclear. Per germline, CDR1 GTSNPN and CDR2 SVGIG (reference sequence). The V end lost 0 bases, the J end lost 0 bases, and 12 bases lay between the germline ends. The length of the CDR3 is 16 residues. DNA of the CDR3: TGTGCCTGGAGTGTACCTCGGTCATCCTCTGGAAACACCATATATTTT. This translates into CAWSVPRSSSGNTIYF.

The CDR3 nucleotides are TGTGCCAGCAGTCGAAAGGAGGGGCCCTACGAGCAGTACTTC. Encoded protein: CASSRKEGPYEQYF. This chain connects TRBV27 to TRBJ2-7; TRBD2 is a possible D gene (6 bases). V was pared by 5 bases and J by 2 bases, with 13 bases between. This CDR3 is built from 14 residues. In germline, CDR1 is MNHEY, CDR2 SMNVEV (reference sequence).

In this sample, this clone turned up once. The gene calls are TRBV5-6 and TRBJ2-5, with TRBD2 matching 9 bases. Germline V gene data show CDR1 as SGHDT and CDR2 as YYEEEE. This CDR3 has 14 residues. Trimming at V came to 4 bases and at J to 5 bases, leaving 6 bases not matched to a gene. CDR3 DNA sequence: TGTGCCAGCAGCCCTTTAGCGGGGGAGGAGACCCAGTACTTC. It codes for CASSPLAGEETQYF.

The genes are TRBV27 and TRBJ2-7; D may be TRBD1 (6 bases). The CDR3 is 18 residues long. Deletions cut 3 bases from V and 2 bases from J, with 23 bases between. Germline V gene sequence: CDR1 MNHEY, CDR2 SMNVEV (reference sequence). This CDR3 is CASSFLSRDTAGAYEQYF. The CDR3 nucleotides are TGTGCCAGCAGTTTCTTGTCCCGGGACACGGCCGGGGCCTACGAGCAGTACTTC.

V is TRBV7-8 and J is TRBJ2-7, with D perhaps being TRBD1 or TRBD2 (6 bases each). V was shortened by 1 base and J by 2 bases, with 9 bases between the two germline ends. Germline CDR1 SGHVS, CDR2 FQNEAQ. This CDR3 region has 14 residues. This CDR3 reads CASSLEGGTYEQYF. CDR3 coding DNA: TGTGCCAGCAGCTTAGAGGGGGGAACCTACGAGCAGTACTTC.

The gene calls are TRBV11-3 and TRBJ2-3, with D unclear. From germline, CDR1 is SGHNT and CDR2 YENEEA. CDR3 size: 13 residues. V was cut by 5 bases and J by 4 bases, with 10 bases left in between. The CDR3 nucleotides are TGTGCCAGCAGCCCCTCCCTTGCAGATACGCAGTATTTT. Its protein product is CASSPSLADTQYF.

Note on this clone: Other DNA sequences of this sample code for an identical CDR3. The chain carries TRBV18 and TRBJ2-5; D remains unclear. The CDR3 spans 14 residues. Germline values: CDR1 KGHSH, CDR2 LQKENI. Trimming stripped 6 bases from V and 1 base from J, with 12 bases between. The CDR3 spells CASSPSRVQETQYF. In DNA, the CDR3 is TGTGCCAGCTCCCCCTCCCGGGTCCAAGAGACCCAGTACTTC.

This chain uses TRBV5-1 with TRBJ2-7, with no clear D. CDR1 is SGHRS, CDR2 YFSETQ, per germline. The CDR3 is made up of 14 amino acids. The V end was cut by 6 bases, the J end by 5 bases, with 18 bases between. In nucleotides, the CDR3 is TGCGCCAGCACCGATAGGGTCAGAAAAAACGAGCAGTACTTC. Encoded protein: CASTDRVRKNEQYF.

The chain is built from TRBV9 and TRBJ2-1; maybe TRBD1 (6 bases). Between the trimmed V and J ends, which lost 0 bases and 4 bases, there was a span of 14 bases. Germline V gives CDR1 SGDLS, CDR2 YYNGEE. This CDR3 spans 16 amino acids. The CDR3 sequence is CASSVDPGDRYNEQFF. CDR3 sequence (DNA): TGTGCCAGCAGCGTAGATCCAGGGGACCGATACAATGAGCAGTTCTTC.

As regards this clone: Within the sample, other DNA sequences also encode this same CDR3. The chain couples TRBV5-1 to TRBJ2-5; 7 nucleotides align to TRBD2. The CDR3 extends over 15 amino acids. The germline gives CDR1 SGHRS, CDR2 YFSETQ. With V trimmed by 4 bases and J by 2 bases, 8 bases remained unmatched. The CDR3 DNA sequence: TGCGCCAGCAGCCTGCTGGGGACTACACAAGAGACCCAGTACTTC. Translated: CASSLLGTTQETQYF.

Only one count was recorded for this clone. The genes are TRBV7-9 and TRBJ1-4; TRBD1 matches 10 bases. Unmatched junction bases numbered 7, after V lost 4 bases and J lost 8 bases. Looked up from germline, CDR1 is SEHNR and CDR2 is FQNEAQ (reference sequence). This CDR3 has 15 residues. CDR3 loop: CASSSGTGEGEKLFF. The CDR3 DNA follows: TGTGCCAGCAGCTCCGGGACAGGGGAGGGAGAAAAACTGTTTTTT.

This clone came up a few times. This rearrangement joins TRBV2 to TRBJ1-5; D remains unclear. The germline CDR1 and CDR2 sequences are SNHLY and FYNNEI. Trimming removed 0 bases at V and 13 bases at J, with 7 bases between. The CDR3 is 11 amino acids. The CDR3 is CASSEAVLQHF. In nucleotides, the CDR3 is TGTGCCAGCAGTGAAGCGGTGCTACAGCATTTT.

The genes are TRBV14 and TRBJ2-7; TRBD2 agrees at 8 bases. This CDR3 spans 17 amino acids. CDR1 SGHDN and CDR2 FVKESK come from the germline V gene. The junction had 15 bases not matched to a gene; V was cut back by 3 bases and J by 5 bases. The CDR3 DNA reads TGTGCCAGCAGCCAGCGGGAGGTCCGGAGGGGGTCGGACGAGCAGTACTTC. Protein: CASSQREVRRGSDEQYF.

The chain employs TRBV27 and TRBJ2-2; 11 bases line up with TRBD2. V lost 6 bases and J lost 7; bases outside the gene matches: 10. CDR3 length equals 16 residues. Germline V gene data show CDR1 as MNHEY and CDR2 as SMNVEV (reference sequence). The CDR3: CASSPQTSGEGGELFF. For the CDR3, the DNA is TGTGCCAGCAGCCCCCAGACTAGCGGGGAAGGCGGGGAGCTGTTTTTT.

The chain recombines TRBV5-4 with TRBJ1-1; D perhaps matches TRBD1 (6 bases). The CDR3 consists of 16 residues. Trimming stripped 3 bases from V and 1 base from J, with 16 bases between. Looked up from germline, CDR1 is SGHNT and CDR2 is YYREEE (reference sequence). CDR3 bases: TGTGCCAGCAGCTCGGGGGGGGGCGCGTGGAACACTGAAGCTTTCTTT. The encoded protein is CASSSGGGAWNTEAFF.

The V gene is TRBV27, the J gene TRBJ2-7; D is uncertain. The V end was cut by 5 bases, the J end by 6 bases, with 17 bases between. This CDR3 comprises 14 residues. Germline V CDR1 and CDR2: MNHEY, SMNVEV (reference sequence). CDR3 region: CASSPTLLSGEQYF. Written as DNA, the CDR3 is TGTGCCAGCAGTCCTACCCTATTATCTGGCGAGCAGTACTTC.

This clone appeared once. This sequence joins TRBV10-1 and TRBJ2-1; no definite D call. This CDR3 has 13 residues. Trimming stripped 3 bases from V and 8 bases from J, with 11 bases between. Looked up from germline, CDR1 is WNHNN and CDR2 is SYGVQD (reference sequence). DNA of the CDR3: TGCGCCAGCAGTGAAAAGGGCGCCCATGAGCAGTTCTTC. Translated, it gives CASSEKGAHEQFF.

This chain uses TRBV2 with TRBJ2-2; D uncertain. The CDR3 contains 20 residues. V was pared by 3 bases and J by 0 bases, with 23 bases between. Germline values: CDR1 SNHLY, CDR2 FYNNEI. CDR3 nucleotide sequence: TGTGCCAGCAGTGACCCCTCCCTATTTTCCGCAGTCGCGAACACCGGGGAGCTGTTTTTT. As protein: CASSDPSLFSAVANTGELFF.

The chain combines TRBV7-2 with TRBJ1-3; a weak D match, TRBD1 (6 bases). V lost 5 bases to trimming and J lost 1 base, with 12 bases between them. The CDR3 sequence is 15 residues long. Per the germline V gene, CDR1 is SGHTA and CDR2 is FQGNSA. CDR3 sequence: CASSQTGYSGNTIYF. CDR3 coding DNA: TGTGCCAGCAGCCAAACAGGGTATTCTGGAAACACCATATATTTT.

The V gene is TRBV28, the J gene TRBJ1-1; possible D gene TRBD1, 6 bases. This CDR3 contains 15 residues. The germline V and J ends were trimmed by 3 bases and 1 base, with 12 bases remaining between them. Germline V lookup: CDR1 MDHEN, CDR2 SYDVKM. In nucleotides, the CDR3 is TGTGCCAGCAGTTTTCGAGGCAGGGGGAACACTGAAGCTTTCTTT. Amino acids: CASSFRGRGNTEAFF.

The chain uses TRBV5-1 and TRBJ1-1, with D unresolved. CDR1 and CDR2 (germline): SGHRS, YFSETQ. The length of the CDR3 is 15 residues. Trimming left V 6 bases short and J 0 bases short, with 15 bases between. The CDR3 loop reads CASNQNSFMNTEAFF. The CDR3, as DNA: TGCGCCAGCAATCAGAACAGTTTCATGAACACTGAAGCTTTCTTT.